The 10 T cell receptor beta chains reported below all come from one sample, sequenced in a study of T-cell reconstitution after alpha-beta-depleted transplantation in children. Unique molecular identifiers featured in how the TCRbeta library was prepared. TCRdb used MiXCR to reprocess the PCR reads, holding one entry per CDR3 protein. The table lists some 600,000 distinct CDR3 sequences, 13% of them singletons, with 2% to 2.5% in the top ten. The starting material was PBMCs, mostly from graft donor cells, obtained 360 days after TCRalphabeta/CD19-depleted stem cell transplant. These receptors were obtained from a male patient younger than 18 who had a stem cell transplant for acute myeloid leukemia, so the T cells may come from the graft donor.

The chain has TRBV24-1 and TRBJ2-1; TRBD1 is a possible D gene (7 bases). This CDR3 has 14 residues. Looked up from germline, CDR1 is KGHDR and CDR2 is SFDVKD. V gave up 0 bases and J gave up 10 bases, with 12 bases separating them. CDR3 sequence: CATSDLLQGGEQFF. CDR3 DNA sequence: TGTGCCACCAGTGATTTGCTCCAGGGGGGAGAGCAGTTCTTC.

This clonotype was observed at least ten times. The chain combines TRBV5-6 with TRBJ2-5; 7 bases agree with TRBD1. Germline assignment: CDR1 SGHDT and CDR2 YYEEEE. The CDR3 runs to 16 residues. V dropped 0 bases and J dropped 2; count of bases not matched to a gene: 7. The CDR3 loop is CASSLARGMGQETQYF. DNA of the CDR3: TGTGCCAGCAGCTTGGCCAGGGGGATGGGACAAGAGACCCAGTACTTC.

V is TRBV28 and J is TRBJ2-1, with D maybe TRBD2 (6 bases). The CDR3 loop spans 13 amino acids. CDR1 and CDR2 (germline): MDHEN, SYDVKM. V lost 0 bases and J lost 10, with 10 bases in between. CDR3 sequence: CASSLWGLAEQFF. CDR3 nucleotides: TGTGCCAGCAGTTTATGGGGCCTAGCGGAGCAGTTCTTC.

This clonotype was counted a few times. V usage is TRBV9 and J usage is TRBJ2-7, with D possibly TRBD2 on 5 matching bases. V lost 1 base to trimming and J lost 5 bases, with 7 bases between them. The germline V gene has CDR1 SGDLS and CDR2 YYNGEE. The CDR3 has 12 residues. The CDR3 DNA reads TGTGCCAGCAGCGTATCCGGGAACGAGCAGTACTTC. Protein sequence: CASSVSGNEQYF.

This clonotype was recorded at least ten times. The V and J genes are TRBV29-1 and TRBJ2-3; D is unclear. Trimming pared 0 bases from V and 0 bases from J, leaving 13 bases between. Germline V gene lookup returns CDR1 SQVTM and CDR2 ANQGSEA. The CDR3 sequence is 16 residues long. CDR3 in DNA: TGCAGCGTTGAAGATCTGGCGGAAACTAGCACAGATACGCAGTATTTT. Its protein product is CSVEDLAETSTDTQYF.

The chain links TRBV7-2 to TRBJ2-1; TRBD1 aligns across 8 bases. The V and J ends lost 5 bases and 2 bases, in that order; junction bases with no gene match: 5. This CDR3 is built from 15 residues. Germline CDR1 SGHTA, CDR2 FQGNSA. The chain's CDR3 is CASSRAGGAYNEQFF. The CDR3 DNA follows: TGTGCCAGCAGCCGGGCAGGGGGCGCCTACAATGAGCAGTTCTTC. Variable domain in full (rest from reference TRBV7-2 and TRBJ2-1): GAGVSQSPSNKVTEKGKDVELRCDPISGHTALYWYRQSLGQGLEFLIYFQGNSAPDKSGLPSDRFSAERTGGSVSTLTIQRTQQEDSAVYLCASSRAGGAYNEQFFGPGTRLTVL.

This clonotype was seen at least ten times. J is TRBJ2-6 and V is TRBV4-3; D gene uncertain. V lost 0 bases and J 1 base, leaving 10 bases between the germline ends. The CDR3 runs to 17 residues. The germline V gene has CDR1 LGHNA and CDR2 YSLEER. The CDR3 coding sequence is TGCGCCAGCAGCCAAGAAACCGGAGTGTCTGGGGCCAACGTCCTGACTTTC. Protein: CASSQETGVSGANVLTF.

The chain carries TRBV7-9 and TRBJ1-2, with D hard to call. V was trimmed by 1 base and J by 1 base, leaving 16 bases between them. This CDR3 region has 17 residues. CDR1 is SEHNR and CDR2 is FQNEAQ in the germline V gene (reference sequence). For the CDR3, the DNA is TGTGCCAGCAGCTTAGGGTCCCTATCCCAAATTAACTATGGCTACACCTTC. Protein product: CASSLGSLSQINYGYTF.

V usage is TRBV6-2 or TRBV6-3 and J usage is TRBJ2-7; TRBD2 is a possible D gene (6 bases). V was clipped by 5 bases and J by 6 bases, with 23 bases between them. The CDR3 covers 16 residues. The V gene's germline CDR1 is MNHEY and CDR2 SVGEGT. The CDR3 nucleotides are TGTGCCAGCAGTCAGCTGGGCGGGATTCTCCACCTCGAGCAGTACTTC. Translation gives CASSQLGGILHLEQYF.

The chain combines TRBV20-1 with TRBJ2-7; 9 bases match TRBD1. This CDR3 region has 13 residues. Germline V lookup: CDR1 DFQATT, CDR2 SNEGSKA (reference sequence). V shed 5 bases and J 3 bases; nucleotides not matched to a gene: 5. The CDR3 sequence: CSAPPGQGYEQYF. DNA of the CDR3: TGCAGTGCTCCTCCGGGACAGGGCTACGAGCAGTACTTC.